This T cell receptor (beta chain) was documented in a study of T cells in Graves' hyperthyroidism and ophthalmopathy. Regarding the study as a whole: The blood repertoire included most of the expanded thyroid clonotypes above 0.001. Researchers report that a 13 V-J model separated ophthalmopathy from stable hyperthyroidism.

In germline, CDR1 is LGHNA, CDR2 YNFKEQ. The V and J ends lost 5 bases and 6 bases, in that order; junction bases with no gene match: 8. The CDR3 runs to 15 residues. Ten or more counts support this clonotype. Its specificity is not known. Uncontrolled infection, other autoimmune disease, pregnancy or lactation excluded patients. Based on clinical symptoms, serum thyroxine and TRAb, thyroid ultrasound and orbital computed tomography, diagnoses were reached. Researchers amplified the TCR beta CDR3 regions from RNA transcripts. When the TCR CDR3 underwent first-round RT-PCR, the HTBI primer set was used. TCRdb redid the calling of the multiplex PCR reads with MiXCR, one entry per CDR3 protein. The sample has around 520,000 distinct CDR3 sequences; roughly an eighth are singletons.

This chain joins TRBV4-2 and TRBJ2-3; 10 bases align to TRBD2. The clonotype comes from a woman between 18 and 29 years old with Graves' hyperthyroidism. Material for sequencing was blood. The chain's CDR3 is CASSDPSGGRDTQYF. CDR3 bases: TGTGCCAGCAGCGACCCTAGCGGGGGAAGGGATACGCAGTATTTT.